One sample yielded the 24 T cell receptor beta chains listed below, sequenced in a study of shared clonotypes between healthy human individuals. Libraries were prepared by immunoSEQ multiplex PCR; TCRdb keeps only in-frame clonotypes and omits some of them. Among some 1 million clones listed, approximately 68% were seen once. Material for sequencing was memory CD4+ T cells sorted from blood. The subset: CD45RA-negative fraction. The receptor source for this set is a man aged 18-30 years in good health.

The V and J genes are TRBV5-4 and TRBJ2-3; D might be TRBD2 (6 bases). The CDR3 has 15 residues. V gave up 2 bases and J gave up 2 bases, with 12 bases separating them. Germline-derived CDR1 and CDR2 are SGHNT and YYREEE (reference sequence). The DNA of the CDR3 is TGTGCCAGCAGCTTAACGGCGGGGATCACAGATACGCAGTATTTT. This encodes CASSLTAGITDTQYF.

This clone was counted many times. At the DNA level, this CDR3 is encoded by other sequences in the same sample as well. CDR3 region: CASSLGTQGYEQYF. The DNA for the CDR3 is TGTGCCAGCAGCTTGGGTACACAGGGTTACGAGCAGTACTTC. The chain joins TRBV5-6 to TRBJ2-7, with D tentatively TRBD1 (6 bases). V lost 0 bases and J lost 4, with 11 bases in between. Germline values: CDR1 SGHDT, CDR2 YYEEEE. CDR3 length: 14 residues.

The chain employs TRBV5-1 and TRBJ2-7, with 11 positions matching TRBD2. Trimming at V came to 0 bases and at J to 2 bases, leaving 4 bases not matched to a gene. Germline V gives CDR1 SGHRS, CDR2 YFSETQ. The CDR3 runs 16 residues. The CDR3 reads CASSLEGLAGTYEQYF. The CDR3 nucleotides read TGCGCCAGCAGCTTGGAAGGACTAGCGGGCACCTACGAGCAGTACTTC.

The V and J genes are TRBV27 and TRBJ2-6; 14 bases agree with TRBD2. This CDR3 has 20 amino acids. The germline V gene encodes CDR1 MNHEY and CDR2 SMNVEV (reference sequence). V lost 8 bases to trimming and J lost 0 bases; unmatched junction nucleotides: 12. In DNA form, the CDR3 reads TGTGCCAGCCGCAAAGGACTAGCGGGGGGTGTAAGCTCTGGGGCCAACGTCCTGACTTTC. This gives the protein CASRKGLAGGVSSGANVLTF.

This clone appeared once. The rearrangement joins TRBV6-5 to TRBJ2-7; TRBD1 matches at 10 bases. With V trimmed by 5 bases and J by 7 bases, 8 bases remained unmatched. The CDR3 runs to 14 residues. The germline gives CDR1 MNHEY, CDR2 SVGAGI. CDR3 coding DNA: TGTGCCAGCAGTGCCGGGACAGGGGCTCAAGAGCAGTACTTC. Protein: CASSAGTGAQEQYF.

As regards this clone: Distinct nucleotide sequences in the sample also encode this CDR3. The chain couples TRBV5-1 to TRBJ1-1; D gene ambiguous. Germline loops: CDR1 SGHRS, CDR2 YFSETQ. This CDR3 contains 13 residues. Between the trimmed V and J ends, which lost 4 bases and 1 base, there was a span of 8 bases. The CDR3: CASSPEGNTEAFF. The CDR3 bases are TGCGCCAGCAGCCCCGAAGGGAACACTGAAGCTTTCTTT. The variable domain in full, with the rest retrieved from reference TRBV5-1 and TRBJ1-1, is KAGVTQTPRYLIKTRGQQVTLSCSPISGHRSVSWYQQTPGQGLQFLFEYFSETQRNKGNFPGRFSGRQFSNSRSEMNVSTLELGDSALYLCASSPEGNTEAFFGQGTRLTVV.

This chain links TRBV7-2 with TRBJ2-3; no definite D call. V was cut by 1 base and J by 1 base, with 3 bases left in between. CDR1 is SGHTA and CDR2 is FQGNSA in the germline V gene. The CDR3 has 13 residues. The CDR3 loop reads CASSLDRTDTQYF. CDR3 nucleotides: TGTGCCAGCAGCTTAGATCGCACAGATACGCAGTATTTT.

DNA for the CDR3: TGTGCCAGTAGTTCCGGACAGGGCTGGGCTCGCGAGCAGTACTTC. Its translation is CASSSGQGWAREQYF. The chain combines TRBV19 with TRBJ2-7; 8 positions match TRBD1. CDR1 and CDR2 (germline): LNHDA, SQIVND (reference sequence). Germline trimming cut 5 bases from V and 6 bases from J; bases unmatched to any gene: 12. The CDR3 sequence is 15 residues long.

The chain links TRBV7-6 to TRBJ2-3; D not certain. V dropped 0 bases and J dropped 2 bases, with 9 bases sitting between them. The CDR3 is made up of 15 amino acids. Germline CDR1 is SGHVS and CDR2 is FNYEAQ. CDR3 nucleotide sequence: TGTGCCAGCAGCTTAGCGGCGAGCAACACAGATACGCAGTATTTT. Translated: CASSLAASNTDTQYF.

This clone was recorded once. This chain connects TRBV12-5 to TRBJ2-5; D call uncertain. Per the germline V gene, CDR1 is LGHNT and CDR2 is FRNRAP. This CDR3 has 13 amino acids. V was shortened by 6 bases and J by 4 bases, with 12 bases between the two germline ends. The DNA for the CDR3 is TGTGCTAGTGGAATCGGAGCTGCAGAGACCCAGTACTTC. Protein product: CASGIGAAETQYF.

The chain joins TRBV19 to TRBJ2-3, with D possibly being TRBD2 (6 bases). Germline V CDR1 and CDR2: LNHDA, SQIVND (reference sequence). Trimming pared 6 bases from V and 0 bases from J, leaving 16 bases between. This CDR3 region has 16 residues. CDR3: CASSHSSAPSTDTQYF. DNA of the CDR3: TGTGCCAGTAGCCATTCTAGCGCGCCGAGCACAGATACGCAGTATTTT.

The rearrangement uses TRBV28 and TRBJ2-7; D gene uncertain. V dropped 8 bases and J dropped 2 bases, with 19 bases sitting between them. The germline gives CDR1 MDHEN, CDR2 SYDVKM. CDR3 size: 15 residues. The CDR3 protein is CASGAEVLNPYEQYF. CDR3 DNA sequence: TGTGCCAGCGGTGCAGAGGTCCTTAATCCCTACGAGCAGTACTTC.

This rearrangement joins TRBV7-3 to TRBJ2-1, with D perhaps matching TRBD2 (6 bases). The CDR3 has 16 amino acids. Looked up from germline, CDR1 is SGHTA and CDR2 is FQGTGA. With 1 base removed from V and 7 bases from J, the gap between germline ends came to 17 bases. The CDR3 region has the DNA TGTGCCAGCAGCTTAATTACGGGACTGGCTCAGAATGAGCAGTTCTTC. Amino acid sequence: CASSLITGLAQNEQFF. The full variable domain, in which reference TRBV7-3 and TRBJ2-1 provide the parts outside the CDR3, is GAGVSQTPSNKVTEKGKYVELRCDPISGHTALYWYRQSLGQGPEFLIYFQGTGAADDSGLPNDRFFAVRPEGSVSTLKIQRTERGDSAVYLCASSLITGLAQNEQFFGPGTRLTVL.

The gene calls are TRBV10-1 and TRBJ1-4; D is unclear. The germline CDR1 and CDR2 sequences are WNHNN and SYGVQD (reference sequence). CDR3 length: 14 amino acids. V was trimmed by 4 bases and J by 6 bases, leaving 12 bases between them. CDR3: CASSANLKDEKLFF. The CDR3 DNA follows: TGCGCCAGCAGTGCGAATCTCAAGGATGAAAAACTGTTTTTT.

This clone has a count of ten or more. The rearrangement links TRBV27 to TRBJ1-2; D uncertain. V was clipped by 5 bases and J by 1 base, with 2 bases between them. Germline loops: CDR1 MNHEY, CDR2 SMNVEV (reference sequence). The CDR3 is 11 amino acids. CDR3 protein: CASSDNYGYTF. For the CDR3, the DNA is TGTGCCAGCAGTGATAACTATGGCTACACCTTC.

V usage is TRBV28 and J usage is TRBJ1-5; weak D call: TRBD1 (5 bases). This CDR3 is 16 amino acids long. CDR1 is MDHEN, CDR2 SYDVKM, per germline. The V and J ends lost 5 bases and 5 bases respectively, with 19 bases between them. CDR3 sequence reads: CASSPGGAELYQPQHF. The CDR3 DNA sequence: TGTGCCAGCAGTCCGGGCGGGGCAGAACTTTATCAGCCCCAGCATTTT.

With regard to this clone: The sample holds other DNA sequences that translate to the same CDR3. The chain uses TRBV5-4 and TRBJ1-2, with no clear D. The germline CDR1 and CDR2 sequences are SGHNT and YYREEE (reference sequence). The CDR3 contains 14 residues. Trimming left V 0 bases short and J 1 base short, with 7 bases between. The CDR3 loop is CASSLVGGNYGYTF. The CDR3, as DNA: TGTGCCAGCAGCTTGGTTGGAGGTAACTATGGCTACACCTTC.

The genes are TRBV7-6 and TRBJ1-6, with unresolved D. The CDR3 runs to 15 residues. Trimming stripped 5 bases from V and 10 bases from J, with 18 bases between. CDR1 is SGHVS, CDR2 FNYEAQ, per germline. The CDR3 loop is CASSLRPALTSPLHF. The CDR3 nucleotides read TGTGCCAGCAGCCTTCGACCAGCTCTTACCTCACCCCTCCACTTT.

As concerns this clone: The same CDR3 is also encoded by other DNA sequences in this sample. The CDR3 DNA reads as TGTGCCAGTAGTGTTACAGGGGGCGGAAATGAGCAGTTCTTC. Encoded protein: CASSVTGGGNEQFF. The chain carries TRBV19 and TRBJ2-1, with 9 positions matching TRBD1. V shed 5 bases, J shed 7 bases, and the junction held 6 bases outside the gene matches. The CDR3 contains 14 residues. Germline V gives CDR1 LNHDA, CDR2 SQIVND (reference sequence).

V and J are TRBV9 and TRBJ1-1, with D possibly matching TRBD1 (5 bases). Trimming cost V 4 bases and J 1 base, with 11 bases left between them. Germline V gives CDR1 SGDLS, CDR2 YYNGEE. CDR3 size: 14 residues. The CDR3 bases are TGTGCCAGCAGCCCAAGAGGGACGAACACTGAAGCTTTCTTT. Protein: CASSPRGTNTEAFF.

This sequence joins TRBV6-5 and TRBJ1-4; D not certain. The CDR3 runs to 13 residues. The V end lost 6 bases, the J end lost 8 bases, and 13 bases lay between the germline ends. Germline loops: CDR1 MNHEY, CDR2 SVGAGI. The CDR3, as DNA: TGTGCCAGCAGAATTATGGGAGGCGAAAAACTGTTTTTT. Protein: CASRIMGGEKLFF.

This clone was found once. This sequence joins TRBV2 and TRBJ2-6; no reliable D call. This CDR3 has 14 residues. Trimming shortened V by 11 bases and J by 0 bases, and 11 bases separated the two germline ends. Germline CDR1 reads SNHLY; CDR2 reads FYNNEI. The CDR3 bases are TGTGCCGGAACAGTGGCCTCTGGGGCCAACGTCCTGACTTTC. It encodes CAGTVASGANVLTF. Combining the CDR3 with reference TRBV2 and TRBJ2-6 gives the whole variable domain EPEVTQTPSHQVTQMGQEVILRCVPISNHLYFYWYRQILGQKVEFLVSFYNNEISEKSEIFDDQFSVERPDGSNFTLKIRSTKLEDSAMYFCAGTVASGANVLTFGAGSRLTVL.

This clone was seen a few times. DNA for the CDR3: TGTGCCAGCAGCTTTCTCCACAGTTCCTACGAGCAGTACTTC. Protein: CASSFLHSSYEQYF. The rearrangement links TRBV11-2 to TRBJ2-7; D gene unclear. Germline CDR1 is SGHAT and CDR2 is FQNNGV. Trimming took 3 bases from V and 1 from J, leaving 10 bases between them. CDR3 length: 14 amino acids.

The chain joins TRBV5-1 to TRBJ2-3; the D gene is possibly TRBD1 (6 bases). This CDR3 comprises 14 residues. The V gene's germline CDR1 is SGHRS and CDR2 YFSETQ. The V end was cut by 1 base, the J end by 1 base, with 7 bases between. The CDR3 DNA is TGCGCCAGCAGCTTGCAGGGGCGCACAGATACGCAGTATTTT. Its translation is CASSLQGRTDTQYF.